The rows below give T cell receptor beta chains drawn from one sample of a study of blood T cell repertoires in COVID-19. The repertoire was sequenced with immunoSEQ multiplex PCR; TCRdb's copy has only in-frame clones and lacks some. The profile shows more than 60,000 clones, around 87% of them singletons. The specimen was peripheral blood. The receptors come from a man aged 55-75 years with acute or convalescent COVID-19. Both conserved end residues are part of each CDR3. A D gene is named only where the DNA matches it firmly. Expanded clones get a size class; other rows say once, few or many, or leave the size out.

D gene: NA; V gene: TRBV5-1; clone size: NA; J gene: TRBJ2-1; CDR3 DNA: TGCGCCAGCAGCTTCGACAGATGGGATGAGCAGTTCTTC; CDR3 protein: CASSFDRWDEQFF
D gene: NA; V gene: TRBV11-2; clone size: NA; J gene: TRBJ2-1; CDR3 DNA: TGTGCCAGCAGCCGCTCGGGGTCCTCCTACAATGAGCAGTTCTTC; CDR3 protein: CASSRSGSSYNEQFF
D gene: NA; V gene: TRBV6-1; clone size: NA; J gene: TRBJ1-6; CDR3 DNA: TGTGCCAGCAGTGAGGGCACTTTAGGCCCCCTCCACTTT; CDR3 protein: CASSEGTLGPLHF
D gene: TRBD1; V gene: TRBV27; clone size: once; J gene: TRBJ1-1; CDR3 DNA: TGTGCCAGCAGTTTCAAGGGGGCGAACACTGAAGCTTTCTTT; CDR3 protein: CASSFKGANTEAFF
D gene: TRBD2; V gene: TRBV7-8; clone size: NA; J gene: TRBJ2-1; CDR3 DNA: TGTGCCAGCAGCCTTCGCGAGACTAGCCCTTTCTACAATGAGCAGTTCTTC; CDR3 protein: CASSLRETSPFYNEQFF
D gene: TRBD1; V gene: TRBV7-9; clone size: NA; J gene: TRBJ1-5; CDR3 DNA: TGTGCCAGCAGCCACGGACAGGGATCGAATCAGCCCCAGCATTTT; CDR3 protein: CASSHGQGSNQPQHF
D gene: TRBD1; V gene: TRBV7-8; clone size: NA; J gene: TRBJ1-2; CDR3 DNA: TGTGCCAGCAGCTTATGGGGACAGAACTATGGCTACACCTTC; CDR3 protein: CASSLWGQNYGYTF
D gene: NA; V gene: TRBV30; clone size: NA; J gene: TRBJ1-1; CDR3 DNA: TGTGCCGGCTCCAGGGGAATGAACACTGAAGCTTTCTTT; CDR3 protein: CAGSRGMNTEAFF
D gene: NA; V gene: TRBV9; clone size: once; J gene: TRBJ2-1; CDR3 DNA: TGTGCCAGCAGCGTCGGCCAGGGGAGATACAATGAGCAGTTCTTC; CDR3 protein: CASSVGQGRYNEQFF
D gene: TRBD1; V gene: TRBV5-1; clone size: NA; J gene: TRBJ2-7; CDR3 DNA: TGCGCCAGCAGTCCACAGGGGGAGTACTACGAGCAGTACTTC; CDR3 protein: CASSPQGEYYEQYF
D gene: TRBD1; V gene: TRBV18; clone size: NA; J gene: TRBJ1-3; CDR3 DNA: TGTGCCAGCTCACCGACAGGGGAGTACGGAAACACCATATATTTT; CDR3 protein: CASSPTGEYGNTIYF
D gene: NA; V gene: TRBV4-3; clone size: once; J gene: TRBJ1-1; CDR3 DNA: TGCGCCAGCAGCACCAGGCAGGGAATTAACACTGAAGCTTTCTTT; CDR3 protein: CASSTRQGINTEAFF
D gene: NA; V gene: TRBV5-4; clone size: NA; J gene: TRBJ1-2; CDR3 DNA: TGTGCCAGCAGCTTGGCGCCAGCTAACTATGGCTACACCTTC; CDR3 protein: CASSLAPANYGYTF
D gene: NA; V gene: TRBV18; clone size: NA; J gene: TRBJ2-5; CDR3 DNA: TGTGCCAGCTCAAACCAGGACCGGGGAGCAGAGACCCAGTACTTC; CDR3 protein: CASSNQDRGAETQYF
D gene: TRBD1; V gene: TRBV7-2; clone size: NA; J gene: TRBJ1-6; CDR3 DNA: TGTGCCAGCAGCTACCAGACAGGGCCCTATTCACCCCTCCACTTT; CDR3 protein: CASSYQTGPYSPLHF
D gene: NA; V gene: TRBV27; clone size: few; J gene: TRBJ1-1; CDR3 DNA: TGTGCCAGCAGTCCCAAACAGGCCTTGAACACTGAAGCTTTCTTT; CDR3 protein: CASSPKQALNTEAFF
D gene: TRBD1; V gene: TRBV4-3; clone size: NA; J gene: TRBJ2-7; CDR3 DNA: TGCGCCAGCAGCCAAGGACAGGGGAGCTACGAGCAGTACTTC; CDR3 protein: CASSQGQGSYEQYF
D gene: TRBD1; V gene: TRBV5-1; clone size: NA; J gene: TRBJ2-3; CDR3 DNA: TGCGCCAGCAGCGGGAGCAGGGGGATCACAGATACGCAGTATTTT; CDR3 protein: CASSGSRGITDTQYF
D gene: NA; V gene: TRBV6-6; clone size: NA; J gene: TRBJ1-6; CDR3 DNA: TGTGCCAGCACCCCGTGGACAGATAATTCACCCCTCCACTTT; CDR3 protein: CASTPWTDNSPLHF
D gene: TRBD1; V gene: TRBV3-1/TRBV3-2; clone size: NA; J gene: TRBJ2-5; CDR3 DNA: TGTGCCAGCAGCCAGGACAGGGTGCAAGAGACCCAGTACTTC; CDR3 protein: CASSQDRVQETQYF
D gene: TRBD1; V gene: TRBV13; clone size: NA; J gene: TRBJ1-2; CDR3 DNA: TGTGCCAGCAGCTTAGCAGGGGGCGGGAGTGGCTACACCTTC; CDR3 protein: CASSLAGGGSGYTF
D gene: TRBD1; V gene: TRBV4-1; clone size: NA; J gene: TRBJ1-4; CDR3 DNA: TGCGCCAGCAGCCAATTAGGTCAGGGGGTTGAAAAACTGTTTTTT; CDR3 protein: CASSQLGQGVEKLFF
D gene: TRBD1; V gene: TRBV7-2; clone size: few; J gene: TRBJ1-2; CDR3 DNA: TGTGCCAGCAGCCGCGGACAGGCCGTCTATGGCTACACCTTC; CDR3 protein: CASSRGQAVYGYTF